A selection of T cell receptor beta chains follows, all from one sample in a study of identical twins. MiXCR was run by TCRdb on the 5' RACE reads, yielding one entry per CDR3 protein. The data contain a few hundred thousand distinct CDR3 sequences, over 9.5% of them singletons. Sequenced input: memory T cells sorted from blood. The origin of the receptors is a man in his forties or fifties in good health. The CDR3 runs from the conserved cysteine through the conserved F or W. Each record gives: D gene, V gene, clone size, J gene, CDR3 protein, CDR3 DNA. A D gene is named only where the DNA matches it firmly. Rows may omit the clone size; those that give it use once, few, many or a size class.

TRBD2,TRBV5-6,NA,TRBJ2-3,CASSQTSGGYDTQYF,TGTGCCAGCAGCCAGACTAGCGGGGGGTATGATACGCAGTATTTT
NA,TRBV5-6,NA,TRBJ2-7,CASSFYLGQLSYEQYF,TGTGCCAGCAGCTTCTATCTCGGACAGCTATCCTACGAGCAGTACTTC
NA,TRBV15,NA,TRBJ2-2,CATSRDQDTGELFF,TGTGCCACCAGCAGAGATCAAGACACCGGGGAGCTGTTTTTT
NA,TRBV4-3,many,TRBJ2-2,CASSQEAAGPNTGELFF,TGCGCCAGCAGCCAAGAAGCAGCAGGGCCGAACACCGGGGAGCTGTTTTTT
TRBD1,TRBV20-1,NA,TRBJ2-1,CSARQGAKNNEQFF,TGCAGTGCCCGACAGGGGGCGAAAAACAATGAGCAGTTCTTC
NA,TRBV7-6,few,TRBJ1-4,CASSLESRNEKLFF,TGTGCCAGCAGCTTAGAGTCGAGGAATGAAAAACTGTTTTTT
TRBD2,TRBV11-2,few,TRBJ2-7,CASSHLGTSTTKQYF,TGTGCCAGCAGTCACTTGGGGACTAGTACTACGAAGCAGTACTTC
TRBD1,TRBV5-1,few,TRBJ2-5,CASSLGFGQGQETQYF,TGCGCCAGCAGCTTGGGCTTCGGACAGGGTCAAGAGACCCAGTACTTC
TRBD1,TRBV19,few,TRBJ2-7,CASSILGQSYEQYF,TGTGCCAGTAGTATTTTGGGACAGTCCTACGAGCAGTACTTC
TRBD2,TRBV7-6,many,TRBJ2-1,CASSGREGEQFF,TGTGCCAGCTCCGGGCGGGAGGGTGAGCAGTTCTTC
NA,TRBV3-1,many,TRBJ2-7,CASSQEQRPTYEQYF,TGTGCCAGCAGCCAAGAGCAGCGGCCCACCTACGAGCAGTACTTC
TRBD1,TRBV13,many,TRBJ1-6,CASSLGGTGPSPLHF,TGTGCCAGCAGCTTAGGTGGGACAGGACCTTCACCCCTCCACTTT
NA,TRBV2,many,TRBJ1-1,CASSEVNTEAFF,TGTGCCAGCAGTGAAGTGAACACTGAAGCTTTCTTT
TRBD2,TRBV7-9,many,TRBJ2-1,CASSLTSGGHYNEQFF,TGTGCCAGCAGCCTCACTAGCGGGGGCCACTACAATGAGCAGTTCTTC
NA,TRBV11-2,NA,TRBJ2-1,CASSLEHSYNEQFF,TGTGCCAGTAGCTTGGAGCACTCCTACAATGAGCAGTTCTTC
NA,TRBV2,NA,TRBJ1-1,CASSGGTTNTEAFF,TGTGCCAGCAGCGGAGGGACAACGAACACTGAAGCTTTCTTT
NA,TRBV15,many,TRBJ1-1,CATSRMGGTEAFF,TGTGCCACCAGCAGGATGGGGGGGACTGAAGCTTTCTTT
NA,TRBV27,few,TRBJ1-6,CASSSGREGSSPLHF,TGTGCCAGCAGTTCGGGACGCGAAGGAAGTTCACCCCTCCACTTT
NA,TRBV5-7,once,TRBJ2-5,CASSFGTTHSAETQYF,TGTGCCAGCAGCTTTGGCACTACACATTCAGCAGAGACCCAGTACTTC
TRBD2,TRBV4-2,many,TRBJ2-1,CASSQDPPSGGDFF,TGTGCCAGCAGCCAAGATCCCCCTTCGGGGGGGGATTTCTTC
NA,TRBV4-2,many,TRBJ1-2,CASSQDSGPYGYTF,TGTGCCAGCAGCCAAGATTCAGGACCTTATGGCTACACCTTC
NA,TRBV24-1,NA,TRBJ2-1,CATSDLSSGSYNEQFF,TGTGCCACCAGTGATTTGAGCTCTGGGTCCTACAATGAGCAGTTCTTC
TRBD1,TRBV4-1,NA,TRBJ2-1,CASSPGQRNEQFF,TGCGCCAGCAGCCCGGGACAGCGCAATGAGCAGTTCTTC
NA,TRBV18,NA,TRBJ1-1,CASSPIPGRSSGEAFF,TGTGCCAGCTCACCCATTCCGGGACGCTCCTCAGGGGAAGCTTTCTTT
TRBD1,TRBV11-2,NA,TRBJ1-2,CASSPSGGRGQGAVYGYTF,TGTGCCAGCAGCCCCAGTGGAGGACGAGGACAGGGGGCCGTCTATGGCTACACCTTC
NA,TRBV7-6,few,TRBJ2-1,CASSFGPSSYNEQFF,TGTGCCAGCAGCTTCGGGCCGAGCTCCTACAATGAGCAGTTCTTC
NA,TRBV7-9,many,TRBJ2-3,CASSLVVGTDTQYF,TGTGCCAGCAGCTTAGTAGTAGGCACAGATACGCAGTATTTT
TRBD1,TRBV20-1,NA,TRBJ1-1,CSAARDRGVNTEAFF,TGCAGTGCTGCACGGGACAGGGGAGTAAACACTGAAGCTTTCTTT
NA,TRBV27,few,TRBJ1-2,CASSSYKIGGHYGYTF,TGTGCCAGCAGTTCCTATAAAATCGGCGGGCACTATGGCTACACCTTC
NA,TRBV5-1,NA,TRBJ2-5,CASSAWLAGETQYF,TGCGCCAGCAGCGCGTGGCTAGCTGGGGAGACCCAGTACTTC
NA,TRBV18,NA,TRBJ1-2,CASSVDSLYGYTF,TGTGCCAGCTCAGTCGACAGCCTCTATGGCTACACCTTC
NA,TRBV20-1,many,TRBJ2-3,CSANLLGSSTDTQYF,TGCAGTGCTAATCTACTAGGTTCTAGCACAGATACGCAGTATTTT
NA,TRBV29-1,NA,TRBJ2-3,CSVGASLNTQYF,TGCAGCGTTGGGGCCTCGTTAAATACGCAGTATTTT
NA,TRBV6-2/TRBV6-3,few,TRBJ1-5,CASRRQSRNQPQHF,TGTGCCAGCAGAAGACAGAGCCGGAATCAGCCCCAGCATTTT
TRBD1,TRBV12-3/TRBV12-4,few,TRBJ2-7,CASSQTGKTSYEQYF,TGTGCCAGCAGTCAGACAGGGAAAACCTCCTACGAGCAGTACTTC
NA,TRBV7-2,few,TRBJ2-5,CASSSLGVEEETQYF,TGTGCCAGCAGCTCCTTGGGGGTCGAGGAAGAGACCCAGTACTTC
TRBD1,TRBV12-3/TRBV12-4,few,TRBJ2-7,CASSFGQGANEQYF,TGTGCCAGCAGTTTCGGACAGGGGGCAAACGAGCAGTACTTC
NA,TRBV4-3,many,TRBJ1-5,CASSQELGRGDQPQHF,TGCGCCAGCAGCCAAGAACTGGGCAGGGGTGACCAGCCCCAGCATTTT
TRBD1,TRBV3-1,many,TRBJ1-1,CASSPTGAQNTEAFF,TGTGCCAGCAGCCCTACAGGGGCTCAGAACACTGAAGCTTTCTTT
NA,TRBV5-1,NA,TRBJ1-6,CASSSDGPLHF,TGCGCCAGCAGCTCCGATGGACCCCTCCACTTT
NA,TRBV29-1,few,TRBJ2-1,CSGASSNEQFF,TGCAGCGGCGCCTCCTCGAATGAGCAGTTCTTC
TRBD2,TRBV5-6,many,TRBJ2-3,CASSLSSGITDTQYF,TGTGCCAGCAGCTTGTCTAGCGGGATTACAGATACGCAGTATTTT
NA,TRBV21-1,NA,TRBJ1-2,CASSRTRDGYTF,TGTGCCAGCAGCAGGACCCGAGATGGCTACACCTTC
NA,TRBV6-5,many,TRBJ2-1,CASSYSTVRGSSNEQFF,TGTGCCAGCAGTTACTCGACAGTCCGGGGGTCGTCGAATGAGCAGTTCTTC
TRBD1,TRBV7-8,many,TRBJ1-5,CASSSTGTVGLGPQHF,TGTGCCAGCAGCTCGACCGGGACAGTGGGATTGGGGCCCCAGCATTTT
NA,TRBV5-4,few,TRBJ2-7,CASTGMGDHEQYF,TGTGCCAGCACCGGGATGGGGGACCACGAGCAGTACTTC
NA,TRBV20-1,NA,TRBJ1-1,CSAREDQGSTEAFF,TGCAGTGCTAGAGAAGACCAGGGGAGCACTGAAGCTTTCTTT
NA,TRBV20-1,NA,TRBJ1-3,CSATATYGNTIYF,TGCAGTGCTACCGCGACCTATGGAAACACCATATATTTT
NA,TRBV11-1,few,TRBJ2-7,CASSSDGSLGNEQYF,TGTGCCAGCAGCTCGGACGGGTCGCTTGGGAACGAGCAGTACTTC
NA,TRBV28,NA,TRBJ2-1,CASSSPQGGTILHNEQFF,TGTGCCAGCAGTTCCCCGCAGGGGGGGACGATCCTACACAATGAGCAGTTCTTC
TRBD2,TRBV12-3/TRBV12-4,few,TRBJ2-1,CASSLRPSGYNEQFF,TGTGCCAGCAGTTTACGCCCTAGCGGATACAATGAGCAGTTCTTC
TRBD1,TRBV7-9,many,TRBJ1-5,CASSSSTGEQPQHF,TGTGCCAGCAGCTCCTCGACAGGGGAACAGCCCCAGCATTTT
NA,TRBV28,NA,TRBJ2-7,CASSSRYYEQYF,TGTGCCAGCAGTTCCCGCTACTACGAGCAGTACTTC
TRBD1,TRBV5-1,NA,TRBJ2-7,CASSYRQGEQYF,TGCGCCAGCAGTTATAGACAGGGCGAGCAGTACTTC
NA,TRBV2,NA,TRBJ1-2,CASSEEAGRRYGYTF,TGTGCCAGCAGTGAAGAGGCAGGGAGGAGGTATGGCTACACCTTC
NA,TRBV11-2,many,TRBJ1-6,CASSSRGNNSPLHF,TGTGCCAGCAGCTCCCGCGGGAATAATTCACCCCTCCACTTT
TRBD1,TRBV6-1,NA,TRBJ2-7,CASSLWPLTGGLKYF,TGTGCCAGCAGCCTGTGGCCCCTAACAGGGGGCTTGAAGTACTTC
TRBD1,TRBV20-1,many,TRBJ1-2,CSAPWDRGTYGYTF,TGCAGTGCCCCTTGGGACAGGGGGACCTATGGCTACACCTTC
TRBD2,TRBV3-1,NA,TRBJ2-3,CASKAGLAPDTQYF,TGTGCCAGCAAGGCGGGACTAGCCCCAGATACGCAGTATTTT
NA,TRBV29-1,NA,TRBJ2-1,CSARLGAIYNEQFF,TGCAGCGCCCGACTCGGGGCGATCTACAATGAGCAGTTCTTC